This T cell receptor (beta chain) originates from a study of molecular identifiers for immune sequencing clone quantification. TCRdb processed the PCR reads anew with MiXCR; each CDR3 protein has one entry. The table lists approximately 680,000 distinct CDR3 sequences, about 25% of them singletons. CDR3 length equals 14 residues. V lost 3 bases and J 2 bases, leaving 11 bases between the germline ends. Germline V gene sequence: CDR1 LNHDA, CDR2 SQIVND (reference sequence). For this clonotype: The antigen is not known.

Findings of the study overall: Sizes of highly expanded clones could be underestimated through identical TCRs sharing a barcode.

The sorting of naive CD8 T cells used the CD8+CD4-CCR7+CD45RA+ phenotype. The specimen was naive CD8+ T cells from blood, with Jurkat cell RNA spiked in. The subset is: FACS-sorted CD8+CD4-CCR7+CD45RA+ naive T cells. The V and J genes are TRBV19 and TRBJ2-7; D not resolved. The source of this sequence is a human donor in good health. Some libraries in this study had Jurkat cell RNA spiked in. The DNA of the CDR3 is TGTGCCAGTAGTATGAAAGGTCCAACCTACGAGCAGTACTTC. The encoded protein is CASSMKGPTYEQYF. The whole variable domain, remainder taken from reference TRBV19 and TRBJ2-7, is DGGITQSPKYLFRKEGQNVTLSCEQNLNHDAMYWYRQDPGQGLRLIYYSQIVNDFQKGDIAEGYSVSREKKESFPLTVTSAQKNPTAFYLCASSMKGPTYEQYFGPGTRLTVT.